Reported below is one T cell receptor beta chain. Antigen unknown. Clones were read by immunoSEQ multiplex PCR, and TCRdb kept only the in-frame ones, dropping some. This sample has fewer than 1.8 million clones, with approximately 98.5% found just once. The CDR3 extends over 15 amino acids. Trimming took off 3 bases at V and 0 bases at J, with 9 bases between the two ends. Germline V gene sequence: CDR1 MRHNA, CDR2 SNTAGT. The data originate from a study of shared clonotypes between healthy human individuals. Background on the study: Samples came from two female and three male donors aged 18 to 49. The study, taken as a whole, reports: Clonotype sharing levels among donors were expected to vary with sequencing depth.

The genes are TRBV6-4 and TRBJ2-1; D is possibly TRBD2 (6 bases). The TCR sequence derives from a man between 25 and 39 years old in good health. Material for sequencing was naive CD4+ T cells sorted from blood. The subset denotes: CD45RA+ positively selected. Here the CDR3 reads CASSEAGSSYNEQFF. For the CDR3, the DNA is TGTGCCAGCAGTGAAGCCGGGAGCTCCTACAATGAGCAGTTCTTC.